This TCR beta chain was captured in a study of prognosis after radiotherapy for stage I lung cancer (TCRdb year 2021). Broadly, across the study: Over 15 stage I NSCLC patients were enrolled in Nanjing, China, between April 2018 and January 2019. Oligometastatic NSCLC after surgical resection of the primary tumor was present in roughly five patients, while newly diagnosed primary stage I lung tumors were present in 14 to 15. Every patient was regarded as medically inoperable, because of comorbidities in more than 10 cases and refusal of surgery in 7 cases. Ages in the cohort of around 14 men and about 6 women ranged from roughly 50 to 95 years, with a median of 74. On tumor histology, over 10 patients had adenocarcinoma and about seven had squamous cell carcinoma. SBRT was given in 3 to 5 fractions with a biologically effective dose of at least 100 Gy, using image-guided IMRT or VMAT. Concurrent therapy was not administered to any patient alongside SBRT. After SBRT, distant metastases developed in about 20% of the 19 patients at a median of 7 months, while the remaining 15 patients had no significant progression. The study profiled peripheral blood TCR beta repertoires from stage I NSCLC patients before and after stereotactic body radiotherapy and related them to distant failure. A total of around 38 blood samples from some 19 patients were sequenced, with one sample obtained before and one obtained after SBRT for each patient. Beyond this particular receptor, the publication reports: Post-SBRT Shannon entropy and its change from baseline were lower in patients who developed distant metastases; baseline Shannon entropy was not associated with metastases. Tumor specificity of expanded TCR clones was not determined. After SBRT, the count of unique TCR clones dropped from a median of approximately 10,000 beforehand to nearly 7,000 afterward (Wilcoxon paired P=0.011). No adjustment for multiple comparisons was applied to any of the reported P values. Differences in TRBV and TRBJ usage frequencies by metastasis status were reportedly observed in two V genes at baseline and in nine V and two J genes after SBRT. The study was limited by its small cohort and short follow-up, and the findings require independent validation.

The TCR beta CDR3 region was amplified from genomic DNA by two rounds of multiplex PCR. In the first round of PCR, primers specific to each TRBV and TRBJ gene were used, and the primer sequences are filed in Chinese patent CN105087789A. Universal primers were used in the second round of PCR. The Roche High Pure PCR Template Preparation Kit was used to extract genomic DNA from frozen PBMCs. An Illumina HiSeq 3000 was used to sequence the libraries paired-end with 151 bp reads. In the source study's methods: Raw reads lacking the multiplex PCR primer sequences were removed with CutAdapt. Using PEAR, the high-quality paired reads were merged into contigs. By aligning each contig to reference sequences, MiXCR assigned the TRB V, D and J gene segments to that contig. To remove sequencing errors, CDR3 sequences were clustered according to base quality and sequence similarity. Shannon entropy, normalized by the natural log of the productive TCR sequence number, served as the measure of diversity. Clonality was computed as one minus the ratio of Shannon entropy to the natural log of the number of unique clonotypes. Progression-free survival cut-offs for repertoire metrics were chosen using the Youden index of ROC curves, with analyses run in R 3.5.3. Using fastp trimming at Q25 and MiXCR clonotype assembly, TCRdb reanalyzed the public sequencing data and kept in-frame beta chains. Every entry covers one CDR3 protein and lists the most common genes and DNA from its rows. TCRdb's processing, not the study's, gives the V and J calls here. The sample yields about 35,000 distinct CDR3 sequences; 30% to 35% were counted once. The ten largest account for approximately 15% of the sample.

CDR3 length: 13 amino acids, cysteine to phenylalanine. The entry retains the CDR3 DNA only, 39 bases that are in frame from base 1. Trimming takes 5 bases from V and 5 bases from J, and the germline ends sit 12 bases apart. In the germline V gene (reference sequence), CDR1 corresponds to LNHDA and CDR2 to SQIVND. All patients had node-negative disease on CT and PET/CT, and none had a history of other malignancies or had previously received chemotherapy or radiotherapy. At each of two time points, around 6 milliliters of peripheral venous blood were collected into EDTA tubes. Ficoll-Paque Plus density-gradient centrifugation was used to isolate PBMCs. Right after collection, samples were placed at -80 degrees C and kept there until analysis. Turning to this clonotype: Its antigen specificity is not known. No much larger clone is present one base from it, and per-base qualities are unavailable.

This sequence uses TRBV19 and TRBJ2-5; the D gene cannot be resolved reliably. Sequenced material: PBMCs, taken before or after stereotactic body radiation therapy (not recorded which). This TCR came from a donor aged 50 or older with non-small cell lung cancer. The CDR3 corresponds to CASSVHGGETQYF. The bases are TGTGCCAGTAGTGTTCATGGTGGTGAGACCCAGTACTTC. This CDR3, with the reference TRBV19 and TRBJ2-5 proteins standing in past its ends, gives the full variable domain DGGITQSPKYLFRKEGQNVTLSCEQNLNHDAMYWYRQDPGQGLRLIYYSQIVNDFQKGDIAEGYSVSREKKESFPLTVTSAQKNPTAFYLCASSVHGGETQYFGPGTRLLVL.